The rows below give T cell receptor beta chains drawn from one sample of a study of blood T cells in healthy people across ages. MiXCR, run by TCRdb on the 5' RACE reads, gives a single entry per CDR3 protein. Of about 830,000 distinct CDR3 sequences in the sample, 58% were seen once. Source material: blood. All receptors come from a man aged 25-45 years in good health. CDR3s include the opening cysteine and the closing phenylalanine or tryptophan. D genes are given only for firm matches. Clone size is not always given. Where it is, it says once, few, many or a class for expanded clones.

V	J	D	size	CDR3	DNA
TRBV11-2	TRBJ2-7	NA	NA	CASSFVPYEQYF	TGTGCCAGCAGCTTTGTTCCCTACGAGCAGTACTTC
TRBV20-1	TRBJ1-2	TRBD1	few	CSVSGTGLSNYGYTF	TGCAGTGTATCCGGGACAGGGCTTTCTAACTATGGCTACACCTTC
TRBV14	TRBJ2-7	NA	NA	CASSQDRAGPPYEQYF	TGTGCCAGCAGCCAAGATCGGGCAGGGCCTCCCTACGAGCAGTACTTC
TRBV20-1	TRBJ2-7	NA	NA	CSAQGRISYEQYF	TGCAGTGCACAAGGACGGATCTCCTACGAGCAGTACTTC
TRBV25-1	TRBJ2-7	NA	few	CASSEFGQFYEQYF	TGTGCCAGCAGTGAATTTGGGCAGTTCTACGAGCAGTACTTC
TRBV5-1	TRBJ2-1	TRBD2	NA	CASSQRGESNEQFF	TGCGCCAGCAGTCAGCGGGGGGAGAGTAATGAGCAGTTCTTC
TRBV20-1	TRBJ2-1	NA	NA	CSARWGAYNEQFF	TGCAGTGCTAGGTGGGGGGCCTACAATGAGCAGTTCTTC
TRBV7-2	TRBJ2-1	NA	NA	CASSLESYNEQFF	TGTGCCAGCAGCTTAGAGAGCTACAATGAGCAGTTCTTC
TRBV27	TRBJ1-4	TRBD1	NA	CASRRSGTGVEKLFF	TGTGCCAGCAGGAGGTCCGGGACAGGGGTCGAAAAACTGTTTTTT
TRBV3-1	TRBJ2-1	NA	NA	CASSQIDVTKGQFF	TGTGCCAGCAGCCAAATTGACGTGACGAAGGGGCAGTTCTTC
TRBV29-1	TRBJ2-3	TRBD1	NA	CSLLPGGTDTQYF	TGCAGCCTATTGCCAGGGGGAACAGATACGCAGTATTTT
TRBV7-2	TRBJ2-7	NA	NA	CASSPTQGGYEQYF	TGTGCCAGCAGCCCCACCCAAGGGGGGTACGAGCAGTACTTC
TRBV18	TRBJ2-7	TRBD2	NA	CASSPDSGRETLYF	TGTGCCAGCTCACCCGACAGCGGGAGGGAGACCCTGTACTTC
TRBV3-1	TRBJ2-1	NA	NA	CASSPPSSNEQFF	TGTGCCAGCAGCCCCCCCTCCTCCAATGAGCAGTTCTTC
TRBV29-1	TRBJ1-1	NA	NA	CSVVVEGNTEAFF	TGCAGCGTTGTCGTGGAGGGGAACACTGAAGCTTTCTTT
TRBV9	TRBJ2-4	NA	NA	CASSSGPTLAKNIQYF	TGTGCCAGCAGCTCAGGGCCTACATTAGCCAAAAACATTCAGTACTTC
TRBV6-6	TRBJ1-4	NA	few	CASSRGGATNEKLFF	TGTGCCAGCTCGCGCGGTGGGGCAACTAATGAAAAACTGTTTTTT
TRBV11-2	TRBJ2-2	NA	NA	CASSLDGTTGELFF	TGTGCCAGCAGCTTAGATGGCACTACCGGGGAGCTGTTTTTT
TRBV6-1	TRBJ2-1	TRBD2	NA	CASGSSGRNEQFF	TGTGCCAGCGGCTCTAGCGGTAGGAATGAGCAGTTCTTC
TRBV6-1	TRBJ1-1	NA	NA	CASKTGPQNTEAFF	TGTGCCAGCAAAACAGGGCCTCAAAACACGGAAGCTTTCTTT
TRBV6-6	TRBJ2-7	TRBD1	few	CASSSRQGRAYEQYF	TGTGCCAGCAGTTCCCGACAGGGTAGAGCCTACGAGCAGTACTTC
TRBV28	TRBJ2-7	TRBD2	NA	CASRSPGLVYEQYF	TGTGCCAGCAGATCCCCAGGACTAGTGTACGAGCAGTACTTC
TRBV28	TRBJ2-7	NA	once	CASRTGGIGTKEQYF	TGTGCCAGCAGAACGGGCGGGATAGGGACCAAAGAGCAGTACTTC
TRBV28	TRBJ2-7	NA	few	CASSLQGGAYEQYF	TGTGCCAGCAGTTTACAGGGTGGGGCCTACGAGCAGTACTTC
TRBV18	TRBJ2-1	NA	NA	CASSPRDSQFKETQFF	TGTGCCAGCTCACCGCGGGACTCTCAGTTCAAAGAGACCCAGTTCTTC
TRBV5-1	TRBJ2-2	TRBD1	NA	CASSPRTGLDGELFF	TGCGCCAGCAGCCCACGGACAGGGTTGGACGGGGAGCTGTTTTTT
TRBV5-1	TRBJ2-7	TRBD1	NA	CASSLSSTQGVSYEQYF	TGCGCCAGCAGCTTGTCCTCTACACAGGGGGTCTCCTACGAGCAGTACTTC
TRBV29-1	TRBJ2-7	NA	NA	CSVAQGHEQYF	TGCAGCGTTGCTCAGGGCCACGAGCAGTACTTC
TRBV28	TRBJ2-7	NA	few	CASRLNYEQYF	TGTGCCAGCCGCCTTAACTACGAGCAGTACTTC
TRBV15	TRBJ2-4	TRBD1	few	CATSRYAPGQQNIQYF	TGTGCCACCAGCAGATACGCTCCGGGACAGCAAAACATTCAGTACTTC
TRBV20-1	TRBJ1-4	NA	NA	CSAAPVEKLFF	TGCAGTGCTGCTCCCGTAGAAAAACTGTTTTTT
TRBV9	TRBJ1-4	TRBD1	NA	CASSRDRQGSTNEKLFF	TGTGCCAGCAGCCGGGACAGACAGGGTTCAACTAATGAAAAACTGTTTTTT
TRBV7-3	TRBJ2-5	TRBD2	NA	CASSPTTSGGVGQETQYF	TGTGCCAGCAGCCCCACGACTAGCGGGGGGGTCGGGCAAGAGACCCAGTACTTC
TRBV4-1	TRBJ2-1	TRBD2	NA	CASSQDGGLAGGWYNEQFF	TGCGCCAGCAGCCAAGATGGTGGGCTAGCGGGAGGATGGTACAATGAGCAGTTCTTC
TRBV20-1	TRBJ1-1	NA	NA	CSVRDAGNTEAFF	TGCAGTGTTAGGGACGCCGGGAACACTGAAGCTTTCTTT
TRBV20-1	TRBJ2-7	NA	few	CSARDLEVHYEQYF	TGCAGTGCTAGAGATCTGGAAGTCCACTACGAGCAGTACTTC
TRBV6-5	TRBJ1-6	TRBD1	NA	CASSYGQGETPLHF	TGTGCCAGCAGTTACGGACAGGGTGAGACACCCCTCCACTTT
TRBV27	TRBJ2-5	NA	NA	CASNNMGGTQYF	TGTGCCAGCAATAACATGGGTGGGACCCAGTACTTC
TRBV7-2	TRBJ2-1	TRBD2	NA	CASSLLGLASNEQFF	TGTGCCAGCAGCTTACTGGGACTAGCGTCGAATGAGCAGTTCTTC
TRBV11-2	TRBJ2-2	NA	NA	CASRPGAAGLVGTGELFF	TGTGCCAGCAGGCCGGGGGCGGCGGGTCTGGTGGGCACCGGGGAGCTGTTTTTT
TRBV27	TRBJ2-1	NA	NA	CASGGRTNEQFF	TGTGCCAGCGGAGGGCGGACCAATGAGCAGTTCTTC
TRBV6-6	TRBJ2-5	TRBD2	NA	CASSYSGPSGVYNKQYF	TGTGCCAGCAGTTACTCGGGCCCCAGCGGGGTCTACAATAAGCAGTACTTC
TRBV20-1	TRBJ2-7	TRBD2	few	CSASGAGTSNYEQYF	TGCAGTGCTAGTGGCGCCGGGACTAGCAACTACGAGCAGTACTTC
TRBV11-2	TRBJ2-3	NA	few	CASSREDWSDTQYF	TGTGCCAGCAGCAGAGAGGATTGGTCGGATACGCAGTATTTT
TRBV29-1	TRBJ2-7	NA	few	CSVVGQSYEQYF	TGCAGCGTAGTTGGACAGTCCTACGAGCAGTACTTC
TRBV20-1	TRBJ2-1	NA	NA	CSARALVDEQFF	TGCAGTGCTAGGGCCTTAGTCGATGAGCAGTTCTTC
TRBV7-2	TRBJ2-1	TRBD2	few	CASSERTSGRDGEQFF	TGTGCCAGCAGCGAACGGACTAGCGGGCGAGACGGTGAGCAGTTCTTC
TRBV6-8	TRBJ1-5	NA	few	CASSYPPDSLNQPQHF	TGTGCCAGCAGTTATCCACCGGACAGCCTCAATCAGCCCCAGCATTTT
TRBV7-9	TRBJ2-5	NA	NA	CASSTEQPLEQYF	TGTGCCAGCAGCACCGAACAGCCCCTGGAGCAGTACTTC
TRBV7-9	TRBJ1-1	TRBD1	few	CASSLWTGGTEAFF	TGTGCCAGCAGCTTGTGGACAGGGGGCACTGAAGCTTTCTTT
TRBV6-5	TRBJ2-5	NA	NA	CASSYSASETQYF	TGTGCCAGCAGTTACTCTGCCAGCGAGACCCAGTACTTC
TRBV20-1	TRBJ2-4	NA	NA	CSARGVGGKQNIQYF	TGCAGTGCTAGAGGGGTTGGGGGCAAGCAAAACATTCAGTACTTC
TRBV7-6	TRBJ2-7	NA	NA	CASSLALRGTYEQYF	TGTGCCAGCAGCTTAGCGCTCAGGGGTACCTACGAGCAGTACTTC